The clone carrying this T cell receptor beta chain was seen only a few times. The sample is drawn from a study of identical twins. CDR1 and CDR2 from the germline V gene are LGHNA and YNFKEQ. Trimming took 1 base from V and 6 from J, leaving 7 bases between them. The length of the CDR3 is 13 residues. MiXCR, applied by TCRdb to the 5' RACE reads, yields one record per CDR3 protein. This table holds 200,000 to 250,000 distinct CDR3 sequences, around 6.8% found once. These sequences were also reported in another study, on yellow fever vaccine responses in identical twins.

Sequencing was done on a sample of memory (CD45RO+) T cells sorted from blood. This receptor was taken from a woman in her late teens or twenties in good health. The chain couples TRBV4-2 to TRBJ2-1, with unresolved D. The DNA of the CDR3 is TGTGCCAGCAGCCAAGCGTTAGGCAATGAGCAGTTCTTC. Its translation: CASSQALGNEQFF.